The entry that follows covers one T cell receptor (beta chain) sequence. Its antigen is undetermined. Using immunoSEQ multiplex PCR, the repertoire was profiled, and TCRdb retains in-frame clones only, with some absent. The table records 7,000 to 9,000 clones, about 90% of them present only once. This specimen comes from a study of lymphopenia after photon versus proton radiotherapy. Broader study findings: Post-nadir diversity loss with photons came from oligoclonal expansion, particularly CD8+ Temra cells. Better survival with proton therapy was suggested as possible, not demonstrated.

The V segment lost 2 bases and the J segment 8 bases; nucleotides outside the gene matches: 7. The germline V gene has CDR1 SGHRS and CDR2 YFSETQ. The CDR3 runs 14 residues. The rearrangement joins TRBV5-1 to TRBJ2-3; 8 bases agree with TRBD2. The sequence was obtained from a man aged 80 or over with cholangiocarcinoma. Here the sequenced sample was peripheral blood, taken from a patient treated with photon-based radiotherapy. CDR3 sequence: CASSFSGGPSTQYF. CDR3 coding DNA: TGCGCCAGCAGCTTTTCGGGGGGGCCGTCTACGCAGTATTTT.